This T cell receptor (beta chain) was identified in a study of blood T cell repertoires in COVID-19. Using immunoSEQ multiplex PCR, the repertoire was profiled, and TCRdb retains in-frame clones only, with some absent. The data show about 210,000 clones, 65% to 90% seen once. This CDR3 contains 14 residues. Germline V lookup: CDR1 SGHTA, CDR2 FQGNSA. V was pared by 3 bases and J by 8 bases, with 16 bases between. This TCR derives from a woman in her seventies with COVID-19, enrolled during active disease. The sequencing sample was made of peripheral blood. The chain joins TRBV7-2 to TRBJ1-2; TRBD1 is a possible D gene (5 bases). CDR3 sequence reads: CASSFRDSRRGYTF. The CDR3 DNA is TGTGCCAGCAGCTTCCGCGACAGCCGACGGGGCTACACCTTC.